Following are 2 T cell receptor beta chains from one sample sequenced in a study of blood T cell repertoires in COVID-19. The assay was immunoSEQ multiplex PCR, and TCRdb's table has in-frame clones only and misses some. The top ten hold approximately 11% of the sample, which has about 140,000 clones, more than 75% seen once. Sequences were obtained from PBMCs or T cells enriched from blood (not recorded which). The receptors derive from a man aged 60 to 75 who had recovered from COVID-19.

This clone was seen only a few times. CDR3 region: CSVEVSSRTYEQYF. DNA for the CDR3: TGCAGCGTTGAAGTGTCTAGCCGAACCTACGAGCAGTACTTC. The genes are TRBV29-1 and TRBJ2-7; a weak D match, TRBD2 (5 bases). The CDR3 contains 14 residues. Trimming removed 1 base at V and 2 bases at J, with 12 bases between. CDR1 and CDR2 from the germline V gene are SQVTM and ANQGSEA.

The gene calls are TRBV2 and TRBJ1-4; D ambiguous. The germline V and J ends were trimmed by 7 bases and 8 bases, with 11 bases remaining between them. Germline values: CDR1 SNHLY, CDR2 FYNNEI. The CDR3 runs to 12 residues. In DNA form, the CDR3 reads TGTGCCAGCACGGGAATAGGAGAAAAACTGTTTTTT. Protein product: CASTGIGEKLFF.